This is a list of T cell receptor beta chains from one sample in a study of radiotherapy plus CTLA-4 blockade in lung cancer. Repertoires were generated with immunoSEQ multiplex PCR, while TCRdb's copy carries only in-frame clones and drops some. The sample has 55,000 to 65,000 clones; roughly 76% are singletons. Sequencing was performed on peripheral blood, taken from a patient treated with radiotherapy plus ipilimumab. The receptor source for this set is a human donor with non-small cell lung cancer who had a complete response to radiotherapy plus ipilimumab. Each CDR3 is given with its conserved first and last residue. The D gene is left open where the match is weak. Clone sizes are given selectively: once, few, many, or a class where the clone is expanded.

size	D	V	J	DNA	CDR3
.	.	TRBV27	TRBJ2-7	TGTGCCAGCAGTCTAACAGGATCCCCCTACGAGCAGTACTTC	CASSLTGSPYEQYF
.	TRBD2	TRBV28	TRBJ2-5	TGTGCCAGCAGCCGCCCTAGCGGTACCCAAGAGACCCAGTACTTC	CASSRPSGTQETQYF
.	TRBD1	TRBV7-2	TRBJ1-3	TGTGCCAGCAGCATCGGACAGGCGGGAAACACCATATATTTT	CASSIGQAGNTIYF
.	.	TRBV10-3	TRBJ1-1	TGTGCCACGGTAAAACAGGCCAACACTGAAGCTTTCTTT	CATVKQANTEAFF
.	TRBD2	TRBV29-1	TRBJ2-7	TGCAGCGTAAAAACTAGCGGGAGTTCCTACGAGCAGTACTTC	CSVKTSGSSYEQYF
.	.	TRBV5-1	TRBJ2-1	TGCGCCAGCAGCTTTCTGAGGGGGATAGGCAATGAGCAGTTCTTC	CASSFLRGIGNEQFF
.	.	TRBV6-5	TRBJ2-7	TGTGCCAGCAGTCGCCCTTGGAGGGAGAGCTACGAGCAGTACTTC	CASSRPWRESYEQYF
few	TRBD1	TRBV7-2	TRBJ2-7	TGTGCCAGCAGCTTATTCCCGACAGGGACCCACGAGCAGTACTTC	CASSLFPTGTHEQYF
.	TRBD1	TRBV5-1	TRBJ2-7	TGCGCCAGCAGCTCCGGGACAGGGTACGAGCAGTACTTC	CASSSGTGYEQYF
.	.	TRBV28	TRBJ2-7	TGTGCCAGCCTTGGTCAGGGGTTGAGGTCCTACGAGCAGTACTTC	CASLGQGLRSYEQYF
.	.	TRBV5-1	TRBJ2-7	TGCGCCAGCTCCAGGTCCAAAGAGTACGAGCAGTACTTC	CASSRSKEYEQYF
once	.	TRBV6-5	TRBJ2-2	TGTGCCAGCGCCGGCAGGATCAACACCGGGGAGCTGTTTTTT	CASAGRINTGELFF
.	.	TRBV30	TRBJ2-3	TGTGCCTGGAGTGTAGGCCCCGGAGGCGGAGATACGCAGTATTTT	CAWSVGPGGGDTQYF
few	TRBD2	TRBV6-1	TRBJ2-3	TGTGCCAGCAGTTCTAGCGGGGGGCCGGGGGATACGCAGTATTTT	CASSSSGGPGDTQYF
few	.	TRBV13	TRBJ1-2	TGTGCCAGCAACATCCGGGGAGTCCCCGATGGCTACACCTTC	CASNIRGVPDGYTF
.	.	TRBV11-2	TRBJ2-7	TGTGCCAGCAGCTCCGCCTACGAGCAGTACTTC	CASSSAYEQYF
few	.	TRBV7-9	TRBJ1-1	TGTGCCAGCAGCTTTGAGGGAGGGTATGGGAACACTGAAGCTTTCTTT	CASSFEGGYGNTEAFF
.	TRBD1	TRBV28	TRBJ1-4	TGTGCCAGTGCGACAGGGGTCCATGAAAAACTGTTTTTT	CASATGVHEKLFF
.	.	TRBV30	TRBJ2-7	TGTGCCTGGAGTGGGACTTTTTACGAGCAGTACTTC	CAWSGTFYEQYF
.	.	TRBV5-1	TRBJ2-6	TGCGCCAGCAGCTTGATGTCCAGGGACTCTGGGGCCAACGTCCTGACTTTC	CASSLMSRDSGANVLTF
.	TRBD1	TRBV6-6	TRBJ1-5	TGTGCCAGCAGAGGGGGACAGGTTGTAGGTCAGCCCCAGCATTTT	CASRGGQVVGQPQHF
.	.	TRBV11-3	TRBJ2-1	TGTGCCAGCAGCTTAGGCGGGCATAACAATGAGCAGTTCTTC	CASSLGGHNNEQFF
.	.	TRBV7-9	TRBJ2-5	TGTGCCAGCAGCTTAGTAGGTTTGGGGGGAGAGACCCAGTACTTC	CASSLVGLGGETQYF
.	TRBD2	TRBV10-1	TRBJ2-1	TGCGCCAGTACGACTAGCGGGGGGTTTACGGAGCAGTTCTTC	CASTTSGGFTEQFF
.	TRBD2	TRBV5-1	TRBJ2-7	TGCGCCAGCAGCGACTTGGGGCTCCGACGGCGGGGGAACTACGAGCAGTACTTC	CASSDLGLRRRGNYEQYF
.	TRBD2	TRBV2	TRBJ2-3	TGTGCCAGCAAAGGTCTAGCGGGGGGAACAGATACGCAGTATTTT	CASKGLAGGTDTQYF
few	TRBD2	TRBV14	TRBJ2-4	TGTGCCAGCAGGGGAGCGGGGAACATTCAGTACTTC	CASRGAGNIQYF
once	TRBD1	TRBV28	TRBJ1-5	TGTGCCAGCAGTTTCTCTTCGACAGGGGGACAGCCCCAGCATTTT	CASSFSSTGGQPQHF
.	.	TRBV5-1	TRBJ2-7	TGCGCGACAAGGCCCCAGGGGGGACACGAGCAGTACTTC	CATRPQGGHEQYF